This TCR beta chain is drawn from a study of CD8 T cells in ankylosing spondylitis. Study outcomes and limitations: Seven to nine highly homologous variants formed a TCR beta motif that appeared characteristic of ankylosing spondylitis blood. Disease-linked clones, CD8+, were relatively rare in peripheral blood. Enrichment of disease-linked clones was reportedly significant in matched ankylosing spondylitis synovial fluid. Both synovial fluid and blood in reactive arthritis had previously been reported to carry some motif variants.

This clonotype occurred many times. Its antigen is not known. The CDR3 extends over 16 amino acids. From germline, CDR1 is SGHTA and CDR2 FQGNSA. V shed 3 bases and J shed 3 bases, with 18 bases lying between them. As the method for making TCR beta libraries, quantitative 5'-RACE with molecular barcodes was used. From the 5' RACE reads, TCRdb called clonotypes with MiXCR, one entry per CDR3 protein. The table has about 220,000 distinct CDR3 sequences, more than 5.5% seen once; the top ten hold approximately 15%. V gene TRBV7-2 combines with J gene TRBJ2-7; D is possibly TRBD1 (5 bases). This TCR came from a male donor with ankylosing spondylitis. The sequenced sample was blood, either unsorted or a sorted T cell fraction (not recorded which). CDR3 nucleotides: TGTGCCAGCAGCTTTAATCAGAAGGCAGGGAACTACGAGCAGTACTTC. It codes for CASSFNQKAGNYEQYF.